This entry features one T cell receptor delta chain sequence. Its specificity is unknown. The protein TCRdb gives is from a much larger clone and does not agree with this DNA's translation at residue 9, likely a read error; the protein shown here comes from the DNA. This entry comes from a study of γδ T cells in repeated Plasmodium falciparum infection. Background on the study: Donors had four controlled P. falciparum NF54 infections over roughly 640 days. Malian gammadelta TCRs were studied during no-transmission periods and across acute malaria episodes. Points from the study as a whole: Malian donors came from one small rural village, predominantly one ethnic group.

TCRdb re-analyzed the multiplex PCR reads via CATT. Altogether 55,000 to 70,000 delta-chain clones are present, approximately 1.5% being singletons, with the ten largest covering approximately 15%. Material for sequencing was gamma-delta T cells from blood. The receptor was derived from a pool of human donors (malaria-infected and uninfected, not separated).

CDR3 nucleotide sequence: TGTGCTCTTGGGGAGGTCACTATGTCTGGGGATCCCGGTGGTGGAGCACAACTCTTCTTT. As protein: CALGEVTMSGDPGGGAQLFF. The chain couples TRDV1 to TRDJ2; maybe TRDD3 (6 bases). TCRdb offers no J gene call, so here the DNA was matched to germline to obtain one. The V end was cut by 3 bases, the J end by 7 bases, with 30 bases between. Germline V gene data show CDR1 as TSWWSYY and CDR2 as QGS. This CDR3 contains 20 residues.